This T cell receptor (beta chain) stems from a study of T-cell reconstitution after alpha-beta-depleted transplantation in children. V shed 5 bases and J shed 6 bases, with 14 bases lying between them. The CDR3 runs to 14 residues. Germline assignment: CDR1 SEHNR and CDR2 FQNEAQ (reference sequence). Researchers prepared the TCRbeta library using unique molecular identifiers, the study reports. TCRdb re-analysed the PCR reads in MiXCR, keeping a single row per CDR3 protein. The sample records about 500,000 distinct CDR3 sequences, 32% being singletons. This sample comprised PBMCs from the stem cell graft donor, obtained from the stem cell graft. V usage is TRBV7-9 and J usage is TRBJ1-5; perhaps TRBD1 as D (6 bases). The TCR comes from a human donor who donated a stem cell graft to a child with aplastic anemia. CDR3 nucleotide sequence: TGTGCCAGCAGCACCGGACAGAGTCGTCAGCCCCAGCATTTT. It translates to CASSTGQSRQPQHF. The whole variable domain, remainder taken from reference TRBV7-9 and TRBJ1-5, is DTGVSQNPRHKITKRGQNVTFRCDPISEHNRLYWYRQTLGQGPEFLTYFQNEAQLEKSRLLSDRFSAERPKGSFSTLEIQRTEQGDSAMYLCASSTGQSRQPQHFGDGTRLSIL.